This TCR beta chain is from a study of T-cell memory formation after mild COVID-19. In the study overall: Clusters of TCRs were largely donor specific.

Concerning this clonotype itself: The antigen remains undetermined.

The CDR3 is 15 amino acids. The junction had 5 bases not matched to a gene; V was cut back by 4 bases and J by 5 bases. Germline CDR1 MGHRA, CDR2 YSYEKL. Study-wide findings and caveats: Researchers could not confirm that second-wave clones peaking on day 37 targeted SARS-CoV-2. Pre-infection memory contained some responding clones, which suggested that cross-reactive memory had joined.

Each CDR3 protein is one row after TCRdb ran MiXCR on the 5' RACE reads. The profile shows about 49,000 distinct CDR3 sequences, around 25% of them singletons. The TCR sequence derives from a man between 18 and 29 years old who had mild COVID-19 (a few samples of this study predate the infection). Cell type and time point are not known. What was sequenced was PBMCs or a T cell subset sorted from them (not recorded which). This chain connects TRBV4-1 to TRBJ2-5, with 12 bases that match TRBD2. The CDR3 reads CASSPRLAGVETQYF. The CDR3, as DNA: TGCGCCAGCAGCCCACGACTAGCGGGGGTTGAGACCCAGTACTTC.